Below, one T cell receptor (beta chain) is given with its context. Recruited during active infection, patients (from Seattle) were subsequently followed longitudinally. The data derive from a study of blood T cell repertoires in COVID-19. Study as a whole: Italy, Spain and the United States were the sources of the convalescent and acute COVID-19 samples. T cells, B-cell-depleted T cells, or PBMCs supplied cDNA or gDNA.

CDR3 length: 22 residues. The J segment lost 4 bases and the V segment lost 0 bases, leaving 20 bases of the junction unmatched. CDR1 LGHDT and CDR2 YNNKEL come from the germline V gene (reference sequence). Data came from immunoSEQ multiplex PCR; TCRdb stores just in-frame clones and leaves some out. The sample includes around 73,000 clones, roughly 80% of them seen just once. The sequence was collected from a man aged 65-85 years with COVID-19, enrolled during active disease. This chain links TRBV3-1 (or the pseudogene TRBV3-2) with TRBJ2-1; 11 nucleotides line up with TRBD2. Source material: peripheral blood. CDR3 region: CASSQDDFPPASGRPRYNEQFF. The DNA of the CDR3 is TGTGCCAGCAGCCAAGATGATTTTCCGCCGGCTAGCGGGAGGCCTCGATACAATGAGCAGTTCTTC.